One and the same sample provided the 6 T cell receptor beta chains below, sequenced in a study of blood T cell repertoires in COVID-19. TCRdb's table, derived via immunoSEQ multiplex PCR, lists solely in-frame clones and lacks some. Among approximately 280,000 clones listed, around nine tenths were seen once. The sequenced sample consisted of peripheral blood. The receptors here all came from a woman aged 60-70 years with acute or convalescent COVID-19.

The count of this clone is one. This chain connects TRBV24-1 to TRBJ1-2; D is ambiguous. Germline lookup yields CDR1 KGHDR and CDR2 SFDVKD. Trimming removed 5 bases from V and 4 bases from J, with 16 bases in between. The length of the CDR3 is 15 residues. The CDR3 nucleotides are TGTGCCACCAGTGCCCCCCGGGGTTACGGCTATGGCTACACCTTC. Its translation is CATSAPRGYGYGYTF.

CDR3 protein: CASSLSQGQGTNEQFF. The CDR3 DNA reads as TGTGCCAGCAGTTTGTCTCAGGGACAGGGGACCAATGAGCAGTTCTTC. The chain recombines TRBV28 with TRBJ2-1; 10 positions match TRBD1. The CDR3 contains 16 residues. CDR1 is MDHEN and CDR2 is SYDVKM in the germline V gene. The V segment lost 3 bases and the J segment 6 bases; nucleotides outside the gene matches: 8. Full variable domain (outside the CDR3, taken from reference TRBV28 and TRBJ2-1): DVKVTQSSRYLVKRTGEKVFLECVQDMDHENMFWYRQDPGLGLRLIYFSYDVKMKEKGDIPEGYSVSREKKERFSLILESASTNQTSMYLCASSLSQGQGTNEQFFGPGTRLTVL.

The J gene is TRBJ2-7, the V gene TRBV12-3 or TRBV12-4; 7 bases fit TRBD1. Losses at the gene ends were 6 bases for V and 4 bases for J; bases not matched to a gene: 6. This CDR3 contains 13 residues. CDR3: CASSPDRVYEQYF. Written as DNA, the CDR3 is TGTGCCAGCAGCCCCGACAGGGTTTACGAGCAGTACTTC.

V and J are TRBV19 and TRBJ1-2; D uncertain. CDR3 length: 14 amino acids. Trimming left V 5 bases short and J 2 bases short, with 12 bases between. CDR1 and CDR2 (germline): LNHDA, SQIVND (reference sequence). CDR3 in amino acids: CASSAEEGNYGYTF. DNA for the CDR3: TGTGCCAGTAGTGCCGAGGAGGGAAACTATGGCTACACCTTC.

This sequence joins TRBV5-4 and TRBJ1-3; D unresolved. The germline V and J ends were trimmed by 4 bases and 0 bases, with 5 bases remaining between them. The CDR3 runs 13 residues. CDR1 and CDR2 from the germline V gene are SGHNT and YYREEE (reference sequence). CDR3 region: CASSPSSGNTIYF. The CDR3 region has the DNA TGTGCCAGCAGCCCGTCCTCTGGAAACACCATATATTTT.

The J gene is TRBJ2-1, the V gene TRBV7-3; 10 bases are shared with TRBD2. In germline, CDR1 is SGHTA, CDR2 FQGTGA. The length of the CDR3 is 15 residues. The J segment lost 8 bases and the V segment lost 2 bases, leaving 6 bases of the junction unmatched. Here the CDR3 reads CASSLGLAVGYEQFF. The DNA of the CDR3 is TGTGCCAGCAGCTTAGGACTAGCGGTGGGGTATGAGCAGTTCTTC.